This TCR beta chain stems from a study of beta chain features in type 1 diabetes. Every single donor gave one heparinised blood draw, and these averaged roughly 100 mL. By way of CD45RO/CCR7/CD25/CD127/CD95/CD27, the CD4+ regulatory, stem cell-like memory, central memory and naive cells were sorted. The table lists this clone with a few counts. Its antigen is as yet unknown. The CDR3 spans 16 residues. Trimming shortened V by 1 base and J by 5 bases, and 16 bases separated the two germline ends. Germline V gene data show CDR1 as SGHRS and CDR2 as YFSETQ. The isolated RNA, all of it, was reverse transcribed, so expressed TCRB transcripts were what got sequenced. Sequencing was performed with immunoSEQ multiplex PCR; in TCRdb, only in-frame clones are kept and a portion is missing. The sample gives around 340,000 clones, roughly 21% of which show up once; 0.035% to 0.055% is in the top ten. Study-wide results and limits: There was a moderate but significant shortening of TCRB CDR3s in all four CD4+ subsets of Type 1 diabetes patients. Within patients, naive, central memory and Treg TCRB repertoires seemed more similar than within healthy donors.

V usage is TRBV5-1 and J usage is TRBJ2-4, with D hard to call. The TCR comes from a woman aged 18-29 years in good health. The sequenced sample was naive CD4+ T cells from blood. The CDR3 DNA reads TGCGCCAGCAGCTTGTCTACCCCTTCTGTCCAAAACATTCAGTACTTC. It yields the protein CASSLSTPSVQNIQYF.